These 20 T cell receptor beta chains were all obtained from the same sample, sequenced in a study of CD8 T cells in Susac syndrome (dated by TCRdb to between 2017 and 2020). The library was obtained by the immunoSEQ multiplex PCR assay. RNA was extracted using the RNeasy kit, and about 0.45 to 1 ug of the RNA was reverse transcribed with random hexamers. Through fastp at Q25 and MiXCR, TCRdb rebuilt clones from the public reads, retaining in-frame beta chains. Identical CDR3 protein sequences are pooled into one entry, listed with their most common genes and DNA. The sample profile shows about 83,000 distinct CDR3 sequences; about 96% of them were found once. The leading ten clones occupy approximately 0.41% of the sample. The sample was CD8+ T cells from PBMCs. The receptors stem from a human donor with Susac syndrome.

J is TRBJ2-1 and V is TRBV29-1; 8 bases are shared with TRBD2. The CDR3 extends over 13 amino acids. Germline CDR1 and CDR2: SQVTM and ANQGSEA. J lost 9 bases, V lost 0 bases, and 4 bases had no gene match. In DNA, the CDR3 is TGCAGCGTTGAAGATCTGCTAGCGGGTGAGCAGTTCTTC. Amino acids: CSVEDLLAGEQFF.

The chain uses TRBV24-1 and TRBJ2-2, with a possible D match to TRBD1 (6 bases). Germline values: CDR1 KGHDR, CDR2 SFDVKD. The ends were cut back, 3 bases at V and 4 bases at J, with 17 bases in the middle. This CDR3 is 17 amino acids long. The CDR3 nucleotides read TGTGCCACCAGTGATGGGGGCGAAGTATGGGGCACCGGGGAGCTGTTTTTT. Amino acids: CATSDGGEVWGTGELFF.

The chain recombines TRBV20-1 with TRBJ2-2; D gene uncertain. The CDR3 consists of 12 residues. Germline V CDR1 and CDR2: DFQATT, SNEGSKA (reference sequence). The germline V and J ends were trimmed by 4 bases and 4 bases, with 7 bases remaining between them. This CDR3 reads CSANSGTGELFF. CDR3 coding DNA: TGCAGTGCTAACTCGGGCACCGGGGAGCTGTTTTTT.

The J gene is TRBJ2-1, the V gene TRBV2; TRBD2 matches 8 bases. The length of the CDR3 is 14 residues. The ends lost 6 bases at V and 5 bases at J; junction bases unmatched: 6. Germline CDR1 reads SNHLY; CDR2 reads FYNNEI. This chain's CDR3 is CASSLAGTNNEQFF. The CDR3 DNA reads TGTGCCAGCAGCTTAGCGGGGACGAACAATGAGCAGTTCTTC.

The chain couples TRBV7-9 to TRBJ2-3; maybe TRBD2 (6 bases). Germline assignment: CDR1 SEHNR and CDR2 FQNEAQ (reference sequence). The CDR3 loop spans 15 amino acids. V gave up 7 bases and J gave up 0 bases, with 14 bases separating them. The CDR3 sequence is CASTPRRGSTDTQYF. The CDR3 nucleotides read TGTGCCAGCACTCCCCGGAGGGGCAGCACAGATACGCAGTATTTT.

The rearrangement links TRBV20-1 to TRBJ2-5, with 7 bases lining up with TRBD2. V lost 2 bases and J lost 5; bases outside the gene matches: 14. Germline CDR1 DFQATT, CDR2 SNEGSKA (reference sequence). The CDR3 loop spans 16 amino acids. The CDR3 DNA reads as TGCAGTGCTAGAATGCTGGGGGGGAACTTCGGGGAGACCCAGTACTTC. Translated, it gives CSARMLGGNFGETQYF.

Here the CDR3 reads CASSSGGLAGDEQFF. The CDR3 region has the DNA TGTGCCAGCAGCTCAGGGGGACTAGCGGGAGACGAGCAGTTCTTC. J is TRBJ2-1 and V is TRBV13; 14 bases agree with TRBD2. The V gene end was trimmed by 4 bases and the J gene end by 10 bases; junction bases not matched to a gene: 6. The CDR3 length is 15 residues. Germline loops: CDR1 PRHDT, CDR2 FYEKMQ (reference sequence).

This chain uses TRBV4-3 with TRBJ2-7, with 7 positions matching TRBD1. CDR3 length: 15 amino acids. Germline V lookup: CDR1 LGHNA, CDR2 YSLEER. Losses at the gene ends were 4 bases for V and 0 bases for J; bases not matched to a gene: 6. DNA of the CDR3: TGCGCCAGCAGCCTCGGACAGGTGAGCTCCTACGAGCAGTACTTC. It yields the protein CASSLGQVSSYEQYF.

V is TRBV29-1 and J is TRBJ2-5; no definite D call. This CDR3 contains 10 residues. Germline assignment: CDR1 SQVTM and CDR2 ANQGSEA. Trimming removed 7 bases at V and 5 bases at J, with 8 bases between. The CDR3 region is CSAMVETQYF. The CDR3 coding sequence is TGCAGCGCCATGGTCGAGACCCAGTACTTC.

This clonotype was recorded only once. The V call is TRBV5-5, the J call TRBJ2-2; 10 nucleotides line up with TRBD1. The CDR3 is 15 residues long. Per the germline V gene, CDR1 is SGHKS and CDR2 is YYEKEE (reference sequence). Trimming removed 4 bases from V and 5 bases from J; junction bases left unmatched: 5. The DNA of the CDR3 is TGTGCCAGCAGCCGACAGGGGGCAGGGACCGGGGAGCTGTTTTTT. This encodes CASSRQGAGTGELFF.

The chain is built from TRBV13 and TRBJ2-5; 9 bases match TRBD1. The CDR3 totals 17 residues. Germline trimming cut 5 bases from V and 2 bases from J; bases unmatched to any gene: 12. Looked up from germline, CDR1 is PRHDT and CDR2 is FYEKMQ (reference sequence). This CDR3 reads CASSPIPGTGSQETQYF. The DNA for the CDR3 is TGTGCCAGCAGCCCAATACCCGGGACAGGGTCGCAAGAGACCCAGTACTTC.

In its sample, this clonotype was seen once. This chain uses TRBV29-1 with TRBJ2-5; 7 bases agree with TRBD2. This CDR3 has 14 residues. Unmatched junction bases numbered 6, after V lost 5 bases and J lost 0 bases. The germline gives CDR1 SQVTM, CDR2 ANQGSEA. In DNA, the CDR3 is TGCAGCGTTTTTCTAGCGGACTACCAAGAGACCCAGTACTTC. This gives the protein CSVFLADYQETQYF.

The V call is TRBV25-1, the J call TRBJ2-5, with a weak D call TRBD2 (5 bases). The V end was cut by 3 bases, the J end by 3 bases, with 17 bases between. Germline V gene data show CDR1 as MGHDK and CDR2 as SYGVNS. The CDR3 length is 16 residues. The CDR3 loop reads CASSDPGGAVEETQYF. In nucleotides, the CDR3 is TGTGCCAGCAGTGACCCCGGAGGAGCGGTCGAAGAGACCCAGTACTTC.

The chain employs TRBV7-9 and TRBJ2-1, with D maybe TRBD2 (6 bases). The V end lost 5 bases, the J end lost 9 bases, and 17 bases lay between the germline ends. This CDR3 comprises 14 residues. From germline, CDR1 is SEHNR and CDR2 FQNEAQ (reference sequence). In DNA form, the CDR3 reads TGTGCCAGCAGCCCGGGTGGGGCTAGCGTTGAGCAGTTCTTC. Encoded protein: CASSPGGASVEQFF.

This clonotype was recorded only once. V usage is TRBV29-1 and J usage is TRBJ2-7; TRBD2 agrees at 14 bases. The V and J ends lost 1 base and 4 bases, in that order; junction bases with no gene match: 3. CDR3 length: 15 amino acids. From germline, CDR1 is SQVTM and CDR2 ANQGSEA. CDR3 nucleotide sequence: TGCAGCGTTGAAGGACTAGCGGGAGGGTTTTACGAGCAGTACTTC. As protein: CSVEGLAGGFYEQYF.

The CDR3 bases are TGTGCCAGCAGCTTAGGGAGACTAGCGGGTAACACCGGGGAGCTGTTTTTT. This encodes CASSLGRLAGNTGELFF. The chain carries TRBV7-2 and TRBJ2-2, with 10 bases lining up with TRBD2. Trimming took 1 base from V and 2 from J; bases not matched to a gene: 4. This CDR3 has 17 amino acids. In germline, CDR1 is SGHTA, CDR2 FQGNSA. The full variable domain, with the rest looked up from reference TRBV7-2 and TRBJ2-2, is GAGVSQSPSNKVTEKGKDVELRCDPISGHTALYWYRQSLGQGLEFLIYFQGNSAPDKSGLPSDRFSAERTGGSVSTLTIQRTQQEDSAVYLCASSLGRLAGNTGELFFGEGSRLTVL.

The CDR3: CASSLLAAGVQTQYF. In DNA, the CDR3 is TGTGCCAGCAGCCTCCTCGCCGCGGGAGTACAGACCCAGTACTTC. This chain joins TRBV28 and TRBJ2-5, with 7 bases aligning to TRBD2. Trimming removed 6 bases from V and 6 bases from J; junction bases left unmatched: 13. Looked up from germline, CDR1 is MDHEN and CDR2 is SYDVKM. This CDR3 comprises 15 residues.

The rearrangement joins TRBV7-2 to TRBJ2-3; weak D call: TRBD2 (6 bases). Trimming shortened V by 0 bases and J by 6 bases, and 16 bases separated the two germline ends. The CDR3 sequence is 16 residues long. CDR1 SGHTA and CDR2 FQGNSA come from the germline V gene. The CDR3 is CASSLANAGLVDTQYF. DNA of the CDR3: TGTGCCAGCAGCTTAGCCAATGCGGGACTCGTTGATACGCAGTATTTT. Together with reference TRBV7-2 and TRBJ2-3, the CDR3 gives the full variable domain: GAGVSQSPSNKVTEKGKDVELRCDPISGHTALYWYRQSLGQGLEFLIYFQGNSAPDKSGLPSDRFSAERTGGSVSTLTIQRTQQEDSAVYLCASSLANAGLVDTQYFGPGTRLTVL.

J is TRBJ2-3 and V is TRBV7-9, with D tentatively TRBD1 (8 bases). V was trimmed by 5 bases and J by 4 bases, leaving 19 bases between them. CDR1 SEHNR and CDR2 FQNEAQ come from the germline V gene (reference sequence). The CDR3 consists of 16 residues. CDR3 loop: CASSGPWTGRADTQYF. The CDR3 DNA sequence: TGTGCCAGCAGCGGGCCCTGGACAGGGAGGGCAGATACGCAGTATTTT. Looking up the rest from reference TRBV7-9 and TRBJ2-3 gives the full variable domain: DTGVSQNPRHKITKRGQNVTFRCDPISEHNRLYWYRQTLGQGPEFLTYFQNEAQLEKSRLLSDRFSAERPKGSFSTLEIQRTEQGDSAMYLCASSGPWTGRADTQYFGPGTRLTVL.

The V and J genes are TRBV15 and TRBJ1-1; D unclear. With 1 base removed from V and 6 bases from J, the gap between germline ends came to 3 bases. This CDR3 contains 11 residues. Germline V CDR1 and CDR2: LNHNV, YYDKDF (reference sequence). The CDR3 DNA sequence: TGTGCCACCAGCAGAGGAGCTGAAGCTTTCTTT. Protein sequence: CATSRGAEAFF. The variable domain in full, with the rest retrieved from reference TRBV15 and TRBJ1-1, is DAMVIQNPRYQVTQFGKPVTLSCSQTLNHNVMYWYQQKSSQAPKLLFHYYDKDFNNEADTPDNFQSRRPNTSFCFLDIRSPGLGDTAMYLCATSRGAEAFFGQGTRLTVV.